The entry that follows covers one T cell receptor (beta chain) sequence. Its specificity is unknown. This sample is part of a study of chemoradiotherapy in HPV16-positive cancers. Study-wide background: Two HPV16-positive patients' cells yielded candidate HPV-specific clones and common motifs.

Study-wide results and limits: For HPV16-positive patients, expanding HPV-responsive T cells associated with longer recurrence-free survival. Candidate HPV-specific clones and E7-related TCR motifs grew in tumor during treatment.

Measured with immunoSEQ multiplex PCR; TCRdb has only the in-frame clones, and not every one. There are several thousand clones in the sample; around 73% occur only once, and over 8% lies in the top ten. Over chemoradiotherapy, repertoires were sampled more than once. The germline gives CDR1 SGHAT, CDR2 FQNNGV. The CDR3 is 13 amino acids. Trimming left V 3 bases short and J 3 bases short, with 8 bases between. This specimen was acquired from a patient who underwent chemoradiotherapy. The chain employs TRBV11-2 and TRBJ2-5, with D possibly matching TRBD2 (6 bases). The TCR was taken from a human donor with HPV-associated anogenital cancer. CDR3 residues: CASSFGGEETQYF. In nucleotides, the CDR3 is TGTGCCAGCAGCTTTGGCGGGGAAGAGACCCAGTACTTC.